These 3 T cell receptor beta chains share one sample of origin, sequenced in a study of T cell responses to AZD1222 COVID-19 vaccine. The table came from immunoSEQ multiplex PCR; TCRdb's copy has only in-frame clones and leaves some out. The table has around 130,000 clones, 80% to 90% seen once. Source: peripheral blood, taken on day 0 of AZD1222 vaccination. These receptors all stem from an adult in good health.

The chain employs TRBV5-1 and TRBJ1-2; 12 positions match TRBD1. The CDR3 extends over 15 amino acids. Trimming cost V 0 bases and J 7 bases; bases outside gene matches: 4. Germline values: CDR1 SGHRS, CDR2 YFSETQ. CDR3 region: CASSLAGQGAPGYTF. The CDR3 DNA sequence: TGCGCCAGCAGCTTGGCGGGACAGGGGGCTCCTGGCTACACCTTC.

The chain employs TRBV6-5 and TRBJ1-1; 7 bases align to TRBD1. The CDR3 extends over 15 amino acids. After removal of 6 bases from V and 4 bases from J, the junction contained 11 bases not matched to a gene. Germline CDR1 and CDR2: MNHEY and SVGAGI. This chain's CDR3 is CASRAVEGAVTEAFF. The CDR3 region has the DNA TGTGCCAGCAGGGCCGTAGAGGGGGCGGTCACTGAAGCTTTCTTT.

The chain is built from TRBV10-3 and TRBJ2-2; no clear D. Per the germline V gene, CDR1 is ENHRY and CDR2 is SYGVKD. V dropped 0 bases and J dropped 5 bases, with 13 bases sitting between them. CDR3 size: 16 residues. The CDR3 DNA reads as TGTGCCATCAGTGAGTCGGGTCCCATTTTGACCGGGGAGCTGTTTTTT. Encoded protein: CAISESGPILTGELFF.